This T cell receptor (beta chain) was profiled in a study of T-cell reconstitution after alpha-beta-depleted transplantation in children. The authors prepared the TCRbeta library with unique molecular identifiers. Using its own MiXCR run on the PCR reads, TCRdb lists one record per CDR3 protein. Of fewer than 350,000 distinct CDR3 sequences in the sample, around 10% are singletons; the top ten hold about a quarter. V was clipped by 5 bases and J by 1 base, with 18 bases between them. The CDR3 has 16 residues. Per the germline V gene, CDR1 is MDHEN and CDR2 is SYDVKM. This clonotype was counted many times.

The material sequenced was peripheral blood, taken 180 days after TCRalphabeta/CD19-depleted stem cell transplant. The chain links TRBV28 to TRBJ2-7; D gene uncertain. The source of this sequence is a male patient aged 2 to 10 who had a stem cell transplant for chronic granulomatous disease, so the T cells may come from the graft donor. The CDR3 DNA reads as TGTGCCAGCAGTACACCTAGAGGCGGCCCTTCCTACGAGCAGTACTTC. This encodes CASSTPRGGPSYEQYF.